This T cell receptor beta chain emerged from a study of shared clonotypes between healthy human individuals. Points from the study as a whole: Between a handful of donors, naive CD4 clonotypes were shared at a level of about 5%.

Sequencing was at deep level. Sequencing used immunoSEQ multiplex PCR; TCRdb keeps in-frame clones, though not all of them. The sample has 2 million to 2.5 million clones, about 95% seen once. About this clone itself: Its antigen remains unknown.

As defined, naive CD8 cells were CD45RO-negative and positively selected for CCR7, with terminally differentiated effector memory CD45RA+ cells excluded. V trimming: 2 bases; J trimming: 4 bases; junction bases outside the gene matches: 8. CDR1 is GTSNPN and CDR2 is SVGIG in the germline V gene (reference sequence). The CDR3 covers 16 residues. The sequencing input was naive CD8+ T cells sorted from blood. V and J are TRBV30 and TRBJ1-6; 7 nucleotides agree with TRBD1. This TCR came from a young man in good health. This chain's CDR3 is CAWSLDSGQYNSPLHF. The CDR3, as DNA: TGTGCCTGGAGTTTAGACTCGGGACAGTATAATTCACCCCTCCACTTT.